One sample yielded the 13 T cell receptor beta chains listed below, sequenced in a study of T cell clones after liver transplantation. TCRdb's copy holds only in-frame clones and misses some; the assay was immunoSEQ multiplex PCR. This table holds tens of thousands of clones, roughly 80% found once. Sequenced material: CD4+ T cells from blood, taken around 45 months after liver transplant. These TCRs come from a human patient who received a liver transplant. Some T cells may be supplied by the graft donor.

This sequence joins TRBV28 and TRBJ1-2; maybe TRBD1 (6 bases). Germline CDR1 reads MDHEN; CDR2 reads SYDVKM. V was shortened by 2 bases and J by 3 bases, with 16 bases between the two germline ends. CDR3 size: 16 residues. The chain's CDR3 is CASSLRAGAGDYGYTF. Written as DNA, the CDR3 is TGTGCCAGCAGTTTAAGAGCGGGCGCAGGGGACTATGGCTACACCTTC.

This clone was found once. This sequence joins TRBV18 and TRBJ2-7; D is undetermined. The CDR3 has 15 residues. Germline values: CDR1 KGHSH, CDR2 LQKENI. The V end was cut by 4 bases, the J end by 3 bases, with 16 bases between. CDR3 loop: CASSHWVEASYEQYF. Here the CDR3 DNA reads TGTGCCAGCTCACACTGGGTCGAAGCGAGCTACGAGCAGTACTTC.

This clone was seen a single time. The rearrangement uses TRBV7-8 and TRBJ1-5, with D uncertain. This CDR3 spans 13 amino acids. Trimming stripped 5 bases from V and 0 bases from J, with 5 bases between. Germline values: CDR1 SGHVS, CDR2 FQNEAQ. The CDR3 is CASSLDSNQPQHF. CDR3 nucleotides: TGTGCCAGCAGCCTTGATAGCAATCAGCCCCAGCATTTT.

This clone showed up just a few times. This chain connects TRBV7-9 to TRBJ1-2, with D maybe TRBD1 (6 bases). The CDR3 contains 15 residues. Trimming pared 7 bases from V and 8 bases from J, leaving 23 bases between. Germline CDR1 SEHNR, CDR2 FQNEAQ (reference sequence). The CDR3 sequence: CASISGERGSEGYTF. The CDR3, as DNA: TGTGCCAGCATCTCAGGGGAAAGAGGGAGTGAGGGCTACACCTTC.

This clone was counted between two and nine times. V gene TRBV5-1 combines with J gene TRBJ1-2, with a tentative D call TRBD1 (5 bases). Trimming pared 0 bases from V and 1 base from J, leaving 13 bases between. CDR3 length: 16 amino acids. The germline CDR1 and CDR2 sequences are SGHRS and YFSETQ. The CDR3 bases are TGCGCCAGCAGCTTGGTGTCGCCAGGGCTTAACTATGGCTACACCTTC. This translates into CASSLVSPGLNYGYTF.

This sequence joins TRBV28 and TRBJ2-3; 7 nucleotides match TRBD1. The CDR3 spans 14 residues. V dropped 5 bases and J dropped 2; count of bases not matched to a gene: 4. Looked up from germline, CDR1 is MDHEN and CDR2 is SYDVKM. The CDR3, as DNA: TGTGCCAGCAGTCGGGACAGCCTCACAGATACGCAGTATTTT. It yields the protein CASSRDSLTDTQYF.

The CDR3 is CASSASDRGASYEQYF. The CDR3 nucleotides read TGTGCCAGCAGCGCTTCCGACAGGGGAGCCTCCTACGAGCAGTACTTC. This chain uses TRBV9 with TRBJ2-7; 8 positions agree with TRBD1. The V gene's germline CDR1 is SGDLS and CDR2 YYNGEE. The CDR3 sequence is 16 residues long. Trimming removed 3 bases from V and 0 bases from J; junction bases left unmatched: 8.

This CDR3 reads CASSYPVGRGQPQHF. The CDR3 DNA reads as TGTGCCAGCAGTTACCCTGTGGGTCGAGGTCAGCCCCAGCATTTT. The gene calls are TRBV6-6 and TRBJ1-5; D not certain. This CDR3 spans 15 amino acids. The V gene lost 2 bases and the J gene lost 6 bases, with 14 bases spanning the gap. Germline CDR1 MNHNY, CDR2 SVGAGI (reference sequence).

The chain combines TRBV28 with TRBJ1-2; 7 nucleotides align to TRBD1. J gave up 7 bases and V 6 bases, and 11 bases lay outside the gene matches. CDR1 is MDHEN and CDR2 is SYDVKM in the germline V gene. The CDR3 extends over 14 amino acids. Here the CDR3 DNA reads TGTGCCAGCAGCCTGACAGGGCGGGGGGTTGGCTACACCTTC. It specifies CASSLTGRGVGYTF.

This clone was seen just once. CDR3 DNA: TGTGCCAGCAGTTCCCAGGGTACAGGCCTCGAGACCCAGTACTTC. Residues: CASSSQGTGLETQYF. The chain uses TRBV28 and TRBJ2-5, with D possibly being TRBD1 (5 bases). With 4 bases removed from V and 5 bases from J, the gap between germline ends came to 17 bases. CDR1 and CDR2 (germline): MDHEN, SYDVKM. The CDR3 runs 15 residues.

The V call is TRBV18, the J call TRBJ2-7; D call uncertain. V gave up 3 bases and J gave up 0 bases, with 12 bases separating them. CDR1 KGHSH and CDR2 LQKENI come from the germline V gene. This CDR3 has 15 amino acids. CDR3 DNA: TGTGCCAGCTCACCGTGGGGTCCTAGCTCCTACGAGCAGTACTTC. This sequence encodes CASSPWGPSSYEQYF.

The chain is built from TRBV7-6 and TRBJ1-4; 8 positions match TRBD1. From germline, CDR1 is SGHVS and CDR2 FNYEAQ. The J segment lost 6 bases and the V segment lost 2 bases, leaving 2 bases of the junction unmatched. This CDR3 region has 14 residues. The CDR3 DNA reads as TGTGCCAGCAGCTTATCGACAGGGGATGAAAAACTGTTTTTT. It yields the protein CASSLSTGDEKLFF. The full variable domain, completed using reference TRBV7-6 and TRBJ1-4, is GAGVSQSPRYKVTKRGQDVALRCDPISGHVSLYWYRQALGQGPEFLTYFNYEAQQDKSGLPNDRFSAERPEGSISTLTIQRTEQRDSAMYRCASSLSTGDEKLFFGSGTQLSVL.

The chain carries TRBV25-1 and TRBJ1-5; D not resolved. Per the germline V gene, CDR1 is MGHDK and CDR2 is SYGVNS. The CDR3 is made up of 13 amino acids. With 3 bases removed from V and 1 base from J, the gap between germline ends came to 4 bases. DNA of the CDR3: TGTGCCAGCAGTGACACAAGCAATCAGCCCCAGCATTTT. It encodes CASSDTSNQPQHF.